The TCR beta chain described here comes from a study of CD8+CD57+ T cells in acquired aplastic anemia. At the level of the study: Sorted CD4+ and CD8+ cells yielded around 3 ug of DNA on average. Study findings and constraints: Patients had twenty-nine CD8+ CDR3 sequences in common with controls (the shared set). CD8+ Simpson's diversity did not differ significantly between patients and controls.

Germline lookup yields CDR1 SQVTM and CDR2 ANQGSEA. The CDR3 is 14 residues long, ends included. Comments on this clonotype: Antigen specificity is unknown. Because the CDR3's place on the DNA is in doubt, the DNA is left out and the CDR3 is given as listed by TCRdb.

Investigators profiled TCR beta VDJ and CDR3 from genomic DNA template. TCRdb passed the reads through MiXCR, listing each CDR3 protein once. The table includes some 220,000 distinct CDR3 sequences, 30% to 40% detected once. This chain joins TRBV29-1 and TRBJ1-2. The sequenced material came from sorted CD4+, CD8+, or CD8+CD57+ T cells (not recorded which) from PBMCs. The TCR sequence derives from a human donor in good health, serving as a control. CDR3 residues: CSVDGGAGDYGCTF.